This TCR beta chain emerged from a study of T cells in Graves' hyperthyroidism and ophthalmopathy. RNA transcripts yielded amplified TCR beta CDR3 regions. A first-round RT-PCR of the TCR CDR3 used the HTBI primer set. TCRdb processed the multiplex PCR reads anew with MiXCR; each CDR3 protein has one entry. The sample records roughly 380,000 distinct CDR3 sequences, approximately 15% being singletons. Over 18 months, lack of ophthalmopathy progression marked Graves' hyperthyroidism as stable. Whole-study results and caveats: The model forecast ophthalmopathy, anticipating it by a median roughly 6.5 months before onset. In the blood, most expanded thyroid clonotypes above 0.001 appeared as well.

In this sample, this clonotype turned up many times. What it binds is unknown. Sequenced material: blood. The sequence was collected from a young woman with Graves' hyperthyroidism.

CDR3 amino acids: CASTLDRGNQPQHF. CDR3 coding DNA: TGTGCCAGCACCCTGGACAGGGGAAATCAGCCCCAGCATTTT. The rearrangement joins TRBV2 to TRBJ1-5, with 9 bases lining up with TRBD1. Germline V gene lookup returns CDR1 SNHLY and CDR2 FYNNEI. The CDR3 contains 14 residues. The V gene end was trimmed by 7 bases and the J gene end by 4 bases; junction bases not matched to a gene: 5.